The 32 T cell receptor beta chains below come from one sample, sequenced in a study of blood T cells in healthy people across ages (dated by TCRdb to about 2015). Library method: 5' RACE. The data were produced on an Illumina HiSeq 2500. The second PCR ran for roughly 7 to 11 cycles and used a J-beta primer mix along with a sample-barcoded 5' primer. Using fastp at Q25 and MiXCR, TCRdb reprocessed the public reads and kept productive beta chains. Entries are consolidated by CDR3 protein sequence, retaining the most common genes and DNA. The sample records 700,000 to 800,000 distinct CDR3 sequences, around 46% of which are singletons. Approximately 22% of the sample is held by the ten biggest clonotypes. Sequenced input: blood. Receptors were obtained from a woman in her sixties or seventies in good health.

This clonotype came up many times. The V and J genes are TRBV7-2 and TRBJ2-3, with a possible D match to TRBD1 (6 bases). The CDR3 covers 16 residues. Looked up from germline, CDR1 is SGHTA and CDR2 is FQGNSA. V was cut by 6 bases and J by 2 bases, with 18 bases left in between. The CDR3 loop reads CASSKTGTSFTDTQYF. The DNA of the CDR3 is TGTGCCAGCAGTAAAACCGGGACAAGTTTCACAGATACGCAGTATTTT.

The V and J genes are TRBV5-1 and TRBJ2-3; D possibly corresponds to TRBD1 (6 bases). Per the germline V gene, CDR1 is SGHRS and CDR2 is YFSETQ. This CDR3 has 13 residues. V dropped 2 bases and J dropped 6 bases, with 10 bases sitting between them. In nucleotides, the CDR3 is TGCGCCAGCAGCTTTCCTCAGGGGGATACGCAGTATTTT. It codes for CASSFPQGDTQYF.

The chain recombines TRBV14 with TRBJ2-3, with 12 bases fitting TRBD2. Germline values: CDR1 SGHDN, CDR2 FVKESK. The CDR3 extends over 18 amino acids. Losses at the gene ends were 2 bases for V and 0 bases for J; bases not matched to a gene: 6. CDR3 region: CASSQRLAGVSSTDTQYF. Here the CDR3 DNA reads TGTGCCAGCAGCCAACGACTAGCGGGAGTCTCTAGCACAGATACGCAGTATTTT.

This clonotype was observed a few times. This CDR3 is CASSALAGHTGELFF. CDR3 nucleotide sequence: TGTGCCAGCAGTGCGCTAGCGGGGCACACCGGGGAGCTGTTTTTT. This chain uses TRBV2 with TRBJ2-2; 9 nucleotides agree with TRBD2. The ends lost 4 bases at V and 3 bases at J; junction bases unmatched: 3. Germline values: CDR1 SNHLY, CDR2 FYNNEI. The CDR3 sequence is 15 residues long.

The chain uses TRBV9 and TRBJ2-1; 7 bases align to TRBD1. The V gene's germline CDR1 is SGDLS and CDR2 YYNGEE. The V and J ends lost 2 bases and 3 bases, in that order; junction bases with no gene match: 8. CDR3 length equals 16 residues. The CDR3, as DNA: TGTGCCAGCAGCGTCGAAGGGACAGTGTACTACAATGAGCAGTTCTTC. Amino acid sequence: CASSVEGTVYYNEQFF.

The sample holds a few counts of this clonotype. The V and J genes are TRBV12-3 or TRBV12-4 and TRBJ2-7, with a tentative D call TRBD1 (6 bases). CDR3 length: 13 residues. Trimming cost V 4 bases and J 5 bases, with 12 bases left between them. CDR3 amino acids: CASSYGTTDEQYF. The CDR3 region has the DNA TGTGCCAGCAGTTACGGGACAACGGACGAGCAGTACTTC.

This clonotype was detected many times. Being one base from a much bigger clone, this may be a read error. This sequence joins TRBV20-1 and TRBJ2-5; 8 nucleotides match TRBD2. The CDR3 totals 16 residues. J gave up 11 bases and V 1 base, and 18 bases lay outside the gene matches. Germline V gene lookup returns CDR1 DFQATT and CDR2 SNEGSKA (reference sequence). The CDR3 bases are TGCAGTGCTAGAGTCCCCCAAGCGGGAGCTCACAATGAGCAGTACTTC. It yields the protein CSARVPQAGAHNEQYF.

This clonotype turned up a few times. This sequence joins TRBV10-3 and TRBJ2-3; TRBD2 aligns across 8 bases. The CDR3 length is 16 residues. Germline V lookup: CDR1 ENHRY, CDR2 SYGVKD. V was clipped by 1 base and J by 0 bases; unmatched bases: 3. The CDR3 spells CAISELASGSTDTQYF. CDR3 DNA sequence: TGTGCCATCAGTGAGTTGGCTAGCGGGAGCACAGATACGCAGTATTTT.

This chain uses TRBV6-2 or TRBV6-3 with TRBJ2-7; 9 bases align to TRBD2. The germline gives CDR1 MNHEY, CDR2 SVGEGT. CDR3 length equals 15 residues. The V segment lost 3 bases and the J segment 3 bases; nucleotides outside the gene matches: 6. CDR3 residues: CASSYTLSGSYEQYF. The DNA for the CDR3 is TGTGCCAGCAGTTATACCCTTAGCGGGAGCTACGAGCAGTACTTC.

The chain carries TRBV28 and TRBJ2-3, with a possible D match to TRBD2 (5 bases). The CDR3 runs 16 residues. Germline V gene sequence: CDR1 MDHEN, CDR2 SYDVKM. V lost 4 bases, J lost 0 bases, and 14 bases lay in between. CDR3 nucleotides: TGTGCCAGCAGTTCTCCAGCGGAAGCTAGCACAGATACGCAGTATTTT. As protein: CASSSPAEASTDTQYF.

The chain has TRBV11-3 and TRBJ2-5, with D possibly being TRBD1 (5 bases). Deletions cut 6 bases from V and 5 bases from J, with 19 bases between. Germline-derived CDR1 and CDR2 are SGHNT and YENEEA. The CDR3 is 15 residues long. The CDR3 bases are TGTGCCAGCAGTCTGAACAGGAACCCGGTGGAGACCCAGTACTTC. Amino acids: CASSLNRNPVETQYF. The variable domain in full, completed from reference TRBV11-3 and TRBJ2-5, reads EAGVVQSPRYKIIEKKQPVAFWCNPISGHNTLYWYLQNLGQGPELLIRYENEEAVDDSQLPKDRFSAERLKGVDSTLKIQPAELGDSAVYLCASSLNRNPVETQYFGPGTRLLVL.

The genes are TRBV20-1 and TRBJ2-1; 9 positions agree with TRBD2. This CDR3 comprises 19 residues. Unmatched junction bases numbered 17, after V lost 5 bases and J lost 0 bases. The germline V gene has CDR1 DFQATT and CDR2 SNEGSKA (reference sequence). The CDR3 nucleotides read TGCAGTGCTCCTCACCGGGCTAGCGGGACAAAAAACTCCTACAATGAGCAGTTCTTC. The encoded protein is CSAPHRASGTKNSYNEQFF.

This clonotype was detected only a few times. The V gene is TRBV20-1, the J gene TRBJ2-7; TRBD1 matches at 8 bases. Germline V gene lookup returns CDR1 DFQATT and CDR2 SNEGSKA (reference sequence). This CDR3 is 15 amino acids long. Trimming at V came to 6 bases and at J to 6 bases, leaving 16 bases not matched to a gene. CDR3 coding DNA: TGCAGTGCCACCGGACGACAGGGGAGCAGGGGCGAGCAGTACTTC. Protein sequence: CSATGRQGSRGEQYF.

This clonotype was seen a few times. The J gene is TRBJ2-7, the V gene TRBV28; unclear D gene. V shed 2 bases and J shed 4 bases, with 9 bases lying between them. The CDR3 extends over 13 amino acids. From germline, CDR1 is MDHEN and CDR2 SYDVKM. CDR3 in DNA: TGTGCCAGCAGTTTAGGCAGTATATACGAGCAGTACTTC. Protein: CASSLGSIYEQYF.

This sequence joins TRBV3-1 and TRBJ1-2; D is unclear. Germline CDR1 LGHDT, CDR2 YNNKEL (reference sequence). This CDR3 comprises 13 residues. Trimming left V 0 bases short and J 7 bases short, with 9 bases between. In nucleotides, the CDR3 is TGTGCCAGCAGCCAAGAGGGCACTTTTGGCTACACCTTC. This sequence encodes CASSQEGTFGYTF.

J is TRBJ2-5 and V is TRBV7-9; a possible D gene is TRBD1 (6 bases). The CDR3 loop spans 15 amino acids. The V and J ends lost 2 bases and 0 bases respectively, with 10 bases between them. The germline V gene encodes CDR1 SEHNR and CDR2 FQNEAQ (reference sequence). The CDR3 sequence: CASSLLGQNQETQYF. The DNA of the CDR3 is TGTGCCAGCAGCTTACTCGGACAGAACCAAGAGACCCAGTACTTC.

Turning to this clonotype: The junction departs from germline at one end; a sequencing error may be responsible. V and J are TRBV3-1 and TRBJ2-7; weak D call: TRBD2 (5 bases). The CDR3 covers 13 residues. CDR1 LGHDT and CDR2 YNNKEL come from the germline V gene (reference sequence). This CDR3 reads CPSSQDSSTREYF. The CDR3 bases are TGTCCCAGCAGCCAAGATTCTAGCACGAGGGAGTACTTC.

This clonotype was seen at least ten times. This chain joins TRBV9 and TRBJ2-1; TRBD1 agrees at 7 bases. V lost 7 bases to trimming and J lost 2 bases; unmatched junction nucleotides: 6. This CDR3 spans 14 amino acids. The germline V gene encodes CDR1 SGDLS and CDR2 YYNGEE. In nucleotides, the CDR3 is TGTGCCAGCGAAGGGGGCGGAACCTACAATGAGCAGTTCTTC. This codes for CASEGGGTYNEQFF.

This chain links TRBV6-6 with TRBJ2-7; tentatively, D is TRBD1 or TRBD2 (5 bases each). The V and J ends lost 4 bases and 6 bases respectively, with 10 bases between them. The CDR3 length is 12 residues. Germline V lookup: CDR1 MNHNY, CDR2 SVGAGI (reference sequence). CDR3 sequence (DNA): TGTGCCAGCAGTTGGATCGGGACCGAGCAGTACTTC. Translating it yields CASSWIGTEQYF.

The rearrangement joins TRBV7-9 to TRBJ2-7, with 7 bases that match TRBD2. The CDR3 sequence is 16 residues long. Looked up from germline, CDR1 is SEHNR and CDR2 is FQNEAQ (reference sequence). Unmatched junction bases numbered 9, after V lost 3 bases and J lost 1 base. This chain's CDR3 is CASSFLGRKLSYEQYF. CDR3 in DNA: TGTGCCAGCAGCTTCCTCGGGAGGAAACTATCCTACGAGCAGTACTTC. The whole variable domain, remainder taken from reference TRBV7-9 and TRBJ2-7, is DTGVSQNPRHKITKRGQNVTFRCDPISEHNRLYWYRQTLGQGPEFLTYFQNEAQLEKSRLLSDRFSAERPKGSFSTLEIQRTEQGDSAMYLCASSFLGRKLSYEQYFGPGTRLTVT.

V and J are TRBV20-1 and TRBJ2-5, with 7 bases identical to TRBD2. The CDR3 spans 17 residues. After removal of 0 bases from V and 2 bases from J, the junction contained 12 bases not matched to a gene. The germline gives CDR1 DFQATT, CDR2 SNEGSKA (reference sequence). The CDR3 region is CSAREPTSVYRQETQYF. Here the CDR3 DNA reads TGCAGTGCTAGAGAACCAACTAGCGTGTATCGACAAGAGACCCAGTACTTC.

This clonotype was picked up many times. The gene calls are TRBV5-1 and TRBJ1-2; possible D gene TRBD1, 5 bases. V lost 1 base and J 0 bases, leaving 16 bases between the germline ends. The CDR3 consists of 17 residues. Germline loops: CDR1 SGHRS, CDR2 YFSETQ. In DNA form, the CDR3 reads TGCGCCAGCAGCTTGTGGTTACCGACGACAGCTAACTATGGCTACACCTTC. Its protein product is CASSLWLPTTANYGYTF. Based on the CDR3 plus reference TRBV5-1 and TRBJ1-2, the full variable domain is KAGVTQTPRYLIKTRGQQVTLSCSPISGHRSVSWYQQTPGQGLQFLFEYFSETQRNKGNFPGRFSGRQFSNSRSEMNVSTLELGDSALYLCASSLWLPTTANYGYTFGSGTRLTVV.

This clonotype was observed a handful of times. The chain links TRBV7-2 to TRBJ2-5, with D unresolved. The ends were cut back, 1 base at V and 0 bases at J, with 15 bases in the middle. Germline V gene lookup returns CDR1 SGHTA and CDR2 FQGNSA. The CDR3 length is 17 residues. The CDR3 protein is CASSLELGPAYQETQYF. CDR3 sequence (DNA): TGTGCCAGCAGCTTAGAATTAGGCCCAGCTTACCAAGAGACCCAGTACTTC.

This rearrangement joins TRBV2 to TRBJ2-7, with D perhaps matching TRBD1 (6 bases). The V end was cut by 4 bases, the J end by 3 bases, with 7 bases between. The CDR3 loop spans 12 amino acids. The germline gives CDR1 SNHLY, CDR2 FYNNEI. For the CDR3, the DNA is TGTGCCAGCAGTGGGGACAACTACGAGCAGTACTTC. The encoded protein is CASSGDNYEQYF.

The chain joins TRBV6-6 to TRBJ2-5, with 10 bases aligning to TRBD1. The J call may be mistaken, given a closer DNA end match to TRBJ2-7. Per the germline V gene, CDR1 is MNHNY and CDR2 is SVGAGI (reference sequence). There are 16 residues in the CDR3. For the CDR3, the DNA is TGTGCCAGCAGTTACTCGAGGGACAGGGGAAAATACGAGCAGTACTTC. Translating gives CASSYSRDRGKYEQYF.

Turning to this clonotype: This may arise from a read error, as a much more abundant clone is one base away. The J gene is TRBJ2-3, the V gene TRBV12-3 or TRBV12-4, with a possible D match to TRBD2 (6 bases). The CDR3 is made up of 16 amino acids. The V and J ends lost 6 bases and 0 bases respectively, with 16 bases between them. The CDR3 sequence is CASRRTSSSSTDTQYF. Written as DNA, the CDR3 is TGTGCCAGCAGACGCACTAGCAGCTCTAGCACAGATACGCAGTATTTT.

Concerning this clonotype itself: A much larger clone sits a single nucleotide away, making a read error possible. The chain has TRBV10-3 and TRBJ2-3, with D perhaps TRBD1 or TRBD2 (5 bases each). The CDR3 is made up of 15 amino acids. Germline V CDR1 and CDR2: ENHRY, SYGVKD. V lost 2 bases, J lost 2 bases, and 11 bases lay in between. CDR3 sequence (DNA): TGTGCCATCAGTGAGGTCACCGGGACCACAGATACGCAGTATTTT. Translated: CAISEVTGTTDTQYF.

In its sample, this clonotype was seen a few times. DNA of the CDR3: TGTGCCAGCAGCGTTTCAGCGGGGAGCTCCTACGAGCAGTACTTC. Protein: CASSVSAGSSYEQYF. This chain connects TRBV9 to TRBJ2-7, with 7 positions matching TRBD2. The CDR3 totals 15 residues. Germline V gene sequence: CDR1 SGDLS, CDR2 YYNGEE. V was pared by 2 bases and J by 0 bases, with 5 bases of the junction left unmatched. The complete variable domain, with remaining parts taken from reference TRBV9 and TRBJ2-7, reads DSGVTQTPKHLITATGQRVTLRCSPRSGDLSVYWYQQSLDQGLQFLIQYYNGEERAKGNILERFSAQQFPDLHSELNLSSLELGDSALYFCASSVSAGSSYEQYFGPGTRLTVT.

This clonotype has at least ten counts. The chain uses TRBV28 and TRBJ2-7, with 13 bases that match TRBD2. The germline CDR1 and CDR2 sequences are MDHEN and SYDVKM. V was pared by 6 bases and J by 4 bases, with 9 bases of the junction left unmatched. CDR3 length: 16 residues. CDR3 nucleotides: TGTGCCAGCAGCCAGACGGGACTAGCGGGATCATACGAGCAGTACTTC. Its translation: CASSQTGLAGSYEQYF. Looking up the rest from reference TRBV28 and TRBJ2-7 gives the full variable domain: DVKVTQSSRYLVKRTGEKVFLECVQDMDHENMFWYRQDPGLGLRLIYFSYDVKMKEKGDIPEGYSVSREKKERFSLILESASTNQTSMYLCASSQTGLAGSYEQYFGPGTRLTVT.

The chain carries TRBV12-3 or TRBV12-4 and TRBJ2-5; D is uncertain. V was cut by 5 bases and J by 5 bases, with 24 bases left in between. There are 17 residues in the CDR3. The CDR3, as DNA: TGTGCCAGCAGTGCCCCCGGCGTGGGGATGCAATGGGAGACCCAGTACTTC. Translating gives CASSAPGVGMQWETQYF.

The chain combines TRBV2 with TRBJ1-2; TRBD1 matches at 9 bases. The CDR3 sequence is 14 residues long. V shed 4 bases and J 7 bases; nucleotides not matched to a gene: 7. Germline lookup yields CDR1 SNHLY and CDR2 FYNNEI. The CDR3 loop is CASSANRGRGGYTF. For the CDR3, the DNA is TGTGCCAGCAGTGCAAACAGGGGGCGAGGTGGCTACACCTTC.

This chain uses TRBV3-1 with TRBJ2-2; D not certain. Trimming removed 1 base from V and 3 bases from J, with 3 bases in between. Germline V gene sequence: CDR1 LGHDT, CDR2 YNNKEL (reference sequence). The CDR3 length is 13 residues. The CDR3 region has the DNA TGTGCCAGCAGCCAAGTTTACACCGGGGAGCTGTTTTTT. Its translation is CASSQVYTGELFF.